This T cell receptor beta chain was sequenced in a study of T cells after yellow fever vaccination (dated by TCRdb to between 2017 and 2020). Regarding the study in general: Libraries from fractions with low cell numbers were prepared with the SMART-Seq v4 Ultra Low Input RNA kit. To follow T-cell clones before and after both primary and booster YFV17D yellow fever vaccination, bulk TCR alpha and beta repertoires underwent longitudinal sequencing. The cohort comprised two healthy male donors, one aged 18 to 30 and one aged 30 to 40 years. Blood samples were taken at several timepoints before and after primary and secondary immunization, and bulk PBMC replicates and cell subsets were isolated.

What this sample's treatment or condition label stands for: live attenuated yellow fever vaccine strain. A standard Ficoll-Paque protocol was used to isolate PBMCs from peripheral blood. CD4 and CD8 T-cell fractions were isolated with Dynabeads CD4 and CD8 positive selection kits. RNA was extracted with TriZol from bulk PBMCs, CD4 and CD8 fractions, and dextramer-positive and dextramer-negative fractions. In the case of this clonotype: The antigen it recognizes is unknown. There are no base qualities to consult, and no much larger clone falls within one base.

Synthesis of TCR cDNA relied on 5'RACE template switching, a step that introduced a universal primer site along with unique molecular identifiers. cDNA synthesis was primed from both the TCR alpha and TCR beta constant segments. Library amplification involved two PCR steps, and the second step added sample barcodes and sequencing adapters. Libraries were sequenced on Illumina HiSeq 2500 (2x100 bp) or NovaSeq (2x150 bp). Concerning the study's data processing: MIGEC was used to demultiplex reads and collapse the reads into UMI consensus sequences, and MiXCR was used for V(D)J alignment. Clonotypes responding to the vaccine were identified with edgeR on replicate PBMC samples, with the criteria of FDR below 0.01 and a log2 fold change above 5 up to day 15. Bulk clonotypes were assigned CD4 or CD8 identity according to which sequenced CD4 or CD8 repertoire held them at higher abundance. TCRdb trimmed the raw reads at Q25, called clones with MiXCR and kept productive beta chains. When rows share a CDR3 protein, they turn into one entry using the most common DNA and genes. In this record, the V and J calls reflect TCRdb's handling and not the investigators' own analysis. The sample table records 200,000 to 300,000 distinct CDR3 sequences; 5.5% to 8.5% of these occur just once. The ten largest make up approximately 0.99% of the sample.

The CDR3 runs 10 residues from the cysteine to the phenylalanine. Here the CDR3 DNA is all that survives: 30 bases in frame from base 1. From the germline V gene, CDR1 is SQVTM and CDR2 is ANQGSEA. V lost 6 bases and J lost 3 bases; the stretch between them is 5 bases long. Paper-wide results and their limitations: Only a couple of donors were included in the study, so the extent to which the findings can be generalized is limited. After the booster, most of the clones that had expanded following primary vaccination were detected again (roughly 97% of CD4 and roughly nine tenths of CD8), which suggests that memory was broadly maintained. FACS-sorted repertoires could contain abundant contaminating clonotypes from the bulk population, so computational filtering was required. A small share of clonotypes occurred in both CD4 and CD8 compartments, likely arising from convergent recombination. Compared with the primary T-cell response, the secondary T-cell response was faster but weaker, reaching its peak on day 5 rather than on day 15.

The sequencing here drew on CD4+ T cells sorted from PBMCs, taken on the day of the yellow fever booster vaccination. The chain is made from TRBV29-1 and TRBJ1-1; a confident D gene designation cannot be given. This TCR was sampled from a young man who received the YFV17D yellow fever vaccine. The nucleotide sequence reads as follows: TGCAGCGTAGATGACACTGAAGCTTTCTTT. Translated, this is CSVDDTEAFF.